Sequencing of this T cell receptor beta chain was carried out in a study of regulatory T cells in long-lasting Graves disease (dated by TCRdb to 2020 to 2022). The study in broad terms: Patients with newly diagnosed Graves' disease had been on antithyroid drugs for under 3 months. The study was registered as a clinical trial and conducted in China. This study used TCR sequencing and RNA sequencing of peripheral blood to compare persistent Graves' disease patients against newly diagnosed Graves' disease patients. A total of some 35 samples underwent TCR sequencing, from about 13 patients with persistent Graves' disease and roughly 20 patients with newly diagnosed Graves' disease.

Receptors were amplified or captured by multiplex PCR. Sequencer: Illumina HiSeq 4000. CDR3 regions were amplified by Arm-PCR with iRepertoire HTBI primers to construct TCR beta libraries. Before sequencing, the PCR products underwent gel purification. The authors' pipeline ran thus. Gene usage analysis of CDR3 amino acid clonotypes used the approximately 62 TRBV and around 13 TRBJ segments found across samples. Filtered high-quality paired reads were merged into contigs using COPE and FqMerger. Contigs were aligned with BLAST to IMGT TRBV, TRBD and TRBJ reference genes, and CDR3 was defined per IMGT. Any clonotype with a frequency above 0.1% was classified as a highly expanded clone. Shannon entropy served as the measure of repertoire diversity, while the Gini coefficient captured V-J evenness. A clonotype found in more than one individual was treated as public. TCRdb handled the public reads itself, with Q25 trimming in fastp and clone calling in MiXCR, and kept productive beta chains. Each CDR3 protein appears once, grouped with its most common genes and DNA. These V and J calls rely on TCRdb rather than the paper's analysis. The sample table shows some 490,000 distinct CDR3 sequences, and about 12% are seen once. The ten largest make up 8.9% of the sample.

The study at large found these results: Only the TCR beta chain was sequenced and analyzed. A larger number of public clonotypes was shared among persistent patients (around 2,500) than among newly diagnosed patients (approximately 1,000). Lower TCR Shannon entropy and fewer highly expanded clones were observed in persistent Graves' disease patients than in newly diagnosed patients, which suggested clonal expansion. Peripheral blood alone was examined, since thyroid tissue, which constituted the primary lesion, could not be accessed. Persistent disease showed preferential use of TRBV28, TRBJ1-2 and TRBJ2-5, whereas newly diagnosed disease favored TRBV20-1 and TRBJ2-1. The authors acknowledged the small sample size as a limitation that may reduce accuracy.

As to this clonotype: Its cognate antigen has yet to be identified. Base qualities were left out, and no much larger clone turns up one base away.

The sample's time point label, decoded: newly diagnosed GD, antithyroid drugs for less than 3 months. For both TCR sequencing and RNA sequencing, RNA was extracted from PBMCs in TRIzol. Graves' disease was diagnosed according to American Thyroid Association guidelines. Patients for the study were recruited at an endocrinology department in Xi'an, China. Each patient gave around 9 milliliters of peripheral blood, collected in an EDTA anticoagulant tube. Ficoll Paque Plus density gradient separation was used to isolate PBMCs, and no further T cell sorting was performed. An Agilent 2100 Bioanalyzer and agarose gel were used to check RNA quality, and a NanoDrop 2000 was used to measure RNA concentration. Trimming removed 5 bases from V and 2 bases from J; the gene matches leave 7 bases unexplained. CDR1 and CDR2 are drawn from the germline V gene (reference sequence): LNHDA, SQIVND. From the cysteine through the phenylalanine, the CDR3 covers 15 amino acids. Only the CDR3 part of the read is kept: 45 bases, read in frame from the first base.

The same sample was also studied in work on T cells in Graves' hyperthyroidism and ophthalmopathy. Looking at the second paper: Graves' hyperthyroidism was defined as stable when no progression to ophthalmopathy occurred over 18 months of follow-up. The hyperthyroidism patients were between 18 and 65 years old and newly diagnosed, with a disease duration of less than 2 months. The study excluded patients with uncontrolled infections, other autoimmune diseases, pregnancy or lactation. Diagnoses were based on clinical symptoms, serum thyroxine and TRAb, thyroid ultrasound and orbital computed tomography. A first-round RT-PCR of the TCR CDR3 used the HTBI primer set with the Qiagen OneStep RT-PCR kit. Most expanded thyroid clonotypes (frequency above 0.001) were also detected in blood, a finding suggesting that blood repertoires may reflect thyroid immune responses. In cross-validation, a model built on a 13 V-J signature told ophthalmopathy apart from stable hyperthyroidism with approximately 91% sensitivity and roughly 82% specificity, and in testing the same model reached 80%/75%. During validation, the model predicted progression to ophthalmopathy a median of around 7 months ahead of onset, with around 71% sensitivity and about 72% specificity. TCR V-J signatures able to tell the groups apart were searched for in a discovery cohort of around 95 patients, of whom roughly 42 had Graves' ophthalmopathy and about 60 had stable Graves' hyperthyroidism. Whether ophthalmopathy could be predicted prospectively was tested in an independent validation cohort made up of fewer than 20 hyperthyroidism patients plus 17 patients who later progressed to ophthalmopathy. For training and testing, the 100 or so patients in the discovery cohort were randomly divided in a 7:3 ratio. In several Graves' hyperthyroidism patients, the study also compared T-cell repertoires from thyroid tissue with T-cell repertoires from blood. Following sampling, methimazole starting at 30 mg daily was given to hyperthyroidism patients, and high-dose intravenous methylprednisolone was given to ophthalmopathy patients. Libraries were constructed in a second round of multiplex PCR, after which size selection and purification were performed. Sequencing of the libraries was done on an Illumina HiSeq2000 using paired-end 100 bp reads. Raw data were processed with SOAPnuke, discarding reads with adapters, uncalled bases, mean Phred below 15, or no exact constant-primer or identifier match. High-quality paired reads were merged with COPE v1.2.5, and unique nucleotide sequences were defined as clonotypes. Clonotypes were aligned to IMGT TRBV, TRBD and TRBJ reference segments using MiTCR v1.1. Only V-J combinations with frequency above 0.0001, covering 99% to 99.2% of repertoires, were analysed. A TCS score was defined as the ratio of F50 (clonal expansion) to E x V (chaos), with BLOSUM62-based TCRdist applied between CDR3 peptides within each V-J. Welch's t-statistics and random forest reduced fewer than 550 V-J features to 13, which were used in a naive Bayes classifier (R e1071). Sample size was not statistically predetermined, and investigators were not blinded to group allocation. The paper reports TCR Vbeta CDR3 sequencing of roughly 140 peripheral blood samples: around 45 ophthalmopathy, under 80 hyperthyroidism and 17 progressor patients.

The TCR was taken from a woman younger than 45 with Graves disease. Donor details come from another sample of the same person, matched by shared clones. The receptor chain draws on TRBV19 and TRBJ2-5; 8 central bases correspond to TRBD1. The specimen comprised peripheral blood mononuclear cells (PBMCs), sampled at new diagnosis, from a patient treated with antithyroid drugs. This receptor has the CDR3 CASSEWDRRQETQYF. The bases read TGTGCCAGTAGTGAGTGGGACAGGCGACAAGAGACCCAGTACTTC.